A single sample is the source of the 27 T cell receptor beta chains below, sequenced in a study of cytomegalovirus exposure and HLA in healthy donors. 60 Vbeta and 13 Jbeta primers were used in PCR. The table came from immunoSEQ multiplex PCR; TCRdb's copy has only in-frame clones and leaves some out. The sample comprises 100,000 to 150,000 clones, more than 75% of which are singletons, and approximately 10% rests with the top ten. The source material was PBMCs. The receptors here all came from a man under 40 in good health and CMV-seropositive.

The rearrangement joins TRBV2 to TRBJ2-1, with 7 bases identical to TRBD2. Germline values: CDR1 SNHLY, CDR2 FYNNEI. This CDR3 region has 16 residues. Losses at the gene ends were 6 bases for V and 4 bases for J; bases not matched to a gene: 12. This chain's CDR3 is CASRGWVRESYNEQFF. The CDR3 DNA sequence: TGTGCCAGCAGGGGCTGGGTGCGGGAGTCTTACAATGAGCAGTTCTTC. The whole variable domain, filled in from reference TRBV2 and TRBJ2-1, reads EPEVTQTPSHQVTQMGQEVILRCVPISNHLYFYWYRQILGQKVEFLVSFYNNEISEKSEIFDDQFSVERPDGSNFTLKIRSTKLEDSAMYFCASRGWVRESYNEQFFGPGTRLTVL.

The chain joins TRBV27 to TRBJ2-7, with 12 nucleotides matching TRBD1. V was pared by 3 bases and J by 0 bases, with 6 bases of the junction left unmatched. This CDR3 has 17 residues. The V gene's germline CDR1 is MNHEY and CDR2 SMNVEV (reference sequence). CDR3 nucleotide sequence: TGTGCCAGCAGTTTCGGTTCGGGACAGGGGGCCTCCTACGAGCAGTACTTC. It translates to CASSFGSGQGASYEQYF.

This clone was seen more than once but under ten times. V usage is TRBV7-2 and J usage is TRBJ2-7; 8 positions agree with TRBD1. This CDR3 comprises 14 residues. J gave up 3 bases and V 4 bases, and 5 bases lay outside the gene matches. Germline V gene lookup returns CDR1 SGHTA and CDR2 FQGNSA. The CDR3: CASSSRGQVYEQYF. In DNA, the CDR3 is TGTGCCAGCAGCTCGCGGGGACAGGTCTACGAGCAGTACTTC.

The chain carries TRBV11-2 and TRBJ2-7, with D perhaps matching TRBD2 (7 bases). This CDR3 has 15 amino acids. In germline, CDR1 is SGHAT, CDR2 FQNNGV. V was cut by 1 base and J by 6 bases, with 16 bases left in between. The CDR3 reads CASSLGSGGWGEQYF. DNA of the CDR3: TGTGCCAGCAGCTTAGGGTCGGGGGGCTGGGGCGAGCAGTACTTC.

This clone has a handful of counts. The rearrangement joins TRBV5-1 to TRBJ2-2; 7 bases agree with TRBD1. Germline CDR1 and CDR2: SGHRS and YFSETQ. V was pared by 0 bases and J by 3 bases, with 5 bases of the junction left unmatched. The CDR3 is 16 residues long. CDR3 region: CASSLVTGRDTGELFF. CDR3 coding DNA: TGCGCCAGCAGCTTGGTGACAGGGCGGGACACCGGGGAGCTGTTTTTT.

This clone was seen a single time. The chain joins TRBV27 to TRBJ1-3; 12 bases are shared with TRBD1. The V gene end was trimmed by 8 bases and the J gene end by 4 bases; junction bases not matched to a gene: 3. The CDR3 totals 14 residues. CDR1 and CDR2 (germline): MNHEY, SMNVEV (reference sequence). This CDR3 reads CASGTGGFGNTIYF. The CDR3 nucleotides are TGTGCCAGCGGGACAGGGGGCTTCGGAAACACCATATATTTT.

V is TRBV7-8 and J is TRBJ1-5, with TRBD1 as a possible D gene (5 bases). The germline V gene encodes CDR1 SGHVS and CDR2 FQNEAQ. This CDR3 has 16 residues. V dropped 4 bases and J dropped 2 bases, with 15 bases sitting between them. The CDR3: CASSSYRLGGNQPQHF. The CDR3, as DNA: TGTGCCAGCAGCTCCTACAGGTTAGGGGGCAATCAGCCCCAGCATTTT.

The CDR3 DNA sequence: TGCGCCAGCAGCTTGGGACAGGGGACTTCGGCCCAGTTCTTC. Amino acids: CASSLGQGTSAQFF. This sequence joins TRBV5-1 and TRBJ2-1, with 8 bases aligning to TRBD1. V lost 0 bases and J lost 13; bases outside the gene matches: 9. The germline gives CDR1 SGHRS, CDR2 YFSETQ. The CDR3 consists of 14 residues.

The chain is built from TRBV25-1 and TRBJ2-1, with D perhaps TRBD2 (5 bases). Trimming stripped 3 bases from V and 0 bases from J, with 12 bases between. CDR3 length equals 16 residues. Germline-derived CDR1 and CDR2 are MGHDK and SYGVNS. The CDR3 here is CASSDPRERSYNEQFF. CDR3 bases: TGTGCCAGCAGTGACCCTAGGGAGCGCTCCTACAATGAGCAGTTCTTC.

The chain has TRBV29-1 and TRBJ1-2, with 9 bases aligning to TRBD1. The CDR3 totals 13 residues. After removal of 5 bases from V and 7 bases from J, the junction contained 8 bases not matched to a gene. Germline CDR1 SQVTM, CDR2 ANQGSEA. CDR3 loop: CSVSYRGRGGYTF. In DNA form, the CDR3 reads TGCAGCGTTTCCTACAGGGGGCGCGGTGGCTACACCTTC.

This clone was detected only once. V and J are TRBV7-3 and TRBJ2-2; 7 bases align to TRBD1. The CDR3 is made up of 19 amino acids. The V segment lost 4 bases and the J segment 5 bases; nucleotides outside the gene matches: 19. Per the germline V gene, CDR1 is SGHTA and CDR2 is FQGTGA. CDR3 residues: CASSSRPAWDSIITGELFF. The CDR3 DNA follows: TGTGCCAGCAGCTCCCGGCCCGCATGGGACAGTATTATAACCGGGGAGCTGTTTTTT.

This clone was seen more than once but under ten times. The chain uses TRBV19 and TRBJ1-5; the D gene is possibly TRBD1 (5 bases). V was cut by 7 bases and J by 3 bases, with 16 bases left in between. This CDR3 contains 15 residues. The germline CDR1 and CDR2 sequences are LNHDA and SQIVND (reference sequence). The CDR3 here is CASIPSGLANQPQHF. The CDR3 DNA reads TGTGCCAGTATCCCGTCAGGGTTGGCCAATCAGCCCCAGCATTTT.

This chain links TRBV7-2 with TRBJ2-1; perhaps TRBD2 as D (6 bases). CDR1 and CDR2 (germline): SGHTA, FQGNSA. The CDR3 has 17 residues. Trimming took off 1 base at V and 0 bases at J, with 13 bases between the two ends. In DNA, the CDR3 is TGTGCCAGCAGCTTAGGGTCGGGCGGGAACTCCTACAATGAGCAGTTCTTC. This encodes CASSLGSGGNSYNEQFF. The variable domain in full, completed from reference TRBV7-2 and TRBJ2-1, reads GAGVSQSPSNKVTEKGKDVELRCDPISGHTALYWYRQSLGQGLEFLIYFQGNSAPDKSGLPSDRFSAERTGGSVSTLTIQRTQQEDSAVYLCASSLGSGGNSYNEQFFGPGTRLTVL.

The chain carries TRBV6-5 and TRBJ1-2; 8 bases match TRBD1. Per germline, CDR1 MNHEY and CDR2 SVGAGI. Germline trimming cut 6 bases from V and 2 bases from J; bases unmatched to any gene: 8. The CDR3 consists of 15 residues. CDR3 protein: CASRLQGEENYGYTF. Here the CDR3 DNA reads TGTGCCAGCAGATTACAGGGGGAGGAAAACTATGGCTACACCTTC.

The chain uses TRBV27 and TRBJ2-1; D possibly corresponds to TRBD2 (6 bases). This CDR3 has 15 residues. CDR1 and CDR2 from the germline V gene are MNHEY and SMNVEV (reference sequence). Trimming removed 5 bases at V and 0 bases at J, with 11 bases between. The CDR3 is CASSVYGSSYNEQFF. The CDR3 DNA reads TGTGCCAGCAGTGTTTACGGGAGCTCCTACAATGAGCAGTTCTTC.

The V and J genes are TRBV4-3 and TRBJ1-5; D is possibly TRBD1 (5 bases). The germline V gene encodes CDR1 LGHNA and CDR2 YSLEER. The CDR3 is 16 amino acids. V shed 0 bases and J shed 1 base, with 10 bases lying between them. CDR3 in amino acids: CASSQDPAGSNQPQHF. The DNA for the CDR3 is TGCGCCAGCAGCCAAGATCCGGCAGGGAGCAATCAGCCCCAGCATTTT.

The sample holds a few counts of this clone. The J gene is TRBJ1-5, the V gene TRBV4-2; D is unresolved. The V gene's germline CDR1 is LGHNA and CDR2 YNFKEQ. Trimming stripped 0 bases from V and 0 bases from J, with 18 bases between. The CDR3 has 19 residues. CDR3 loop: CASSQDSIEGVYSNQPQHF. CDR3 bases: TGTGCCAGCAGCCAAGATAGCATTGAGGGAGTTTATAGCAATCAGCCCCAGCATTTT.

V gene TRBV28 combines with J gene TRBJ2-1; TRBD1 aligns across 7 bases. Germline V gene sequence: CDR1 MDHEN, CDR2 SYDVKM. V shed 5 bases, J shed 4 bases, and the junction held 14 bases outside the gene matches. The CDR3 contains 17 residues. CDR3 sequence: CASSPSGGKGAYNEQFF. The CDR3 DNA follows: TGTGCCAGCAGTCCATCAGGGGGTAAGGGGGCGTACAATGAGCAGTTCTTC. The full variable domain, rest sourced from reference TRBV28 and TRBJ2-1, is DVKVTQSSRYLVKRTGEKVFLECVQDMDHENMFWYRQDPGLGLRLIYFSYDVKMKEKGDIPEGYSVSREKKERFSLILESASTNQTSMYLCASSPSGGKGAYNEQFFGPGTRLTVL.

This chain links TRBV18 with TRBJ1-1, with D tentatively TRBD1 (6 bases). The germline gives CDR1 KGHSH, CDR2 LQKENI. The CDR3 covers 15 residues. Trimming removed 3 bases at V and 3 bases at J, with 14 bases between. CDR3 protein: CASSPRGAGYTEAFF. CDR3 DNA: TGTGCCAGCTCACCCCGGGGGGCGGGATACACTGAAGCTTTCTTT.

Here the CDR3 reads CATRTRRSSYNEQFF. For the CDR3, the DNA is TGTGCCACCCGGACTAGGAGGAGCTCCTACAATGAGCAGTTCTTC. The chain combines TRBV2 with TRBJ2-1; TRBD2 aligns across 7 bases. The trim removed 10 bases at V and 0 bases at J, leaving 9 bases unmatched. Germline V gene sequence: CDR1 SNHLY, CDR2 FYNNEI. The CDR3 has 15 amino acids.

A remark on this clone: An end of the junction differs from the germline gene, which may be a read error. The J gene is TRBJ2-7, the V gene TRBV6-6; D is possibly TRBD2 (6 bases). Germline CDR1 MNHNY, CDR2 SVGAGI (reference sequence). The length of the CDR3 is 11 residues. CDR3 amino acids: CASSNGPGLNF. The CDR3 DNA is TGTGCCAGCAGCAACGGCCCGGGACTCAACTTC.

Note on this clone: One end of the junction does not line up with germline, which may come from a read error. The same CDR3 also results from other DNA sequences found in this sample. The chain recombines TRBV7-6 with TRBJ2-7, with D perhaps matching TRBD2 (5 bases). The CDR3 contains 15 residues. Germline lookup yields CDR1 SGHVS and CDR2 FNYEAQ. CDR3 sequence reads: CASSPDYWSSYEQYF. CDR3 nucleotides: TGCGCCAGCAGCCCAGACTATTGGAGCTCCTACGAGCAGTACTTC. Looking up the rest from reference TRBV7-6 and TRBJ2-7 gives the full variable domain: GAGVSQSPRYKVTKRGQDVALRCDPISGHVSLYWYRQALGQGPEFLTYFNYEAQQDKSGLPNDRFSAERPEGSISTLTIQRTEQRDSAMYRCASSPDYWSSYEQYFGPGTRLTVT.

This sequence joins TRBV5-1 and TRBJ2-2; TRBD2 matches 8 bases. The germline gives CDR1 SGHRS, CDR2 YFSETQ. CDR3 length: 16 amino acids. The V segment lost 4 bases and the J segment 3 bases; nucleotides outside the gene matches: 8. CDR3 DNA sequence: TGCGCCAGCAGCGGCGGGACTAGTGGGGACACCGGGGAGCTGTTTTTT. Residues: CASSGGTSGDTGELFF.

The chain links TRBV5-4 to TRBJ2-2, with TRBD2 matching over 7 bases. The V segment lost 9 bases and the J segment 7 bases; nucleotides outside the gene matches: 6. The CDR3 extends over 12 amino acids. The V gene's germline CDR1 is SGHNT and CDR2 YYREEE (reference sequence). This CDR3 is CATGGGGGELFF. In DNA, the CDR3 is TGTGCCACAGGCGGGGGTGGCGGGGAGCTGTTTTTT.

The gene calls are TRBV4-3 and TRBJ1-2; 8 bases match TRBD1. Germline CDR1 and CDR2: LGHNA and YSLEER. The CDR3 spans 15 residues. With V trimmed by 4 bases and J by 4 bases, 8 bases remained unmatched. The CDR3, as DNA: TGCGCCAGCAGCCCGACAGGGGTTAATGGCTATGGCTACACCTTC. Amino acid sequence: CASSPTGVNGYGYTF.

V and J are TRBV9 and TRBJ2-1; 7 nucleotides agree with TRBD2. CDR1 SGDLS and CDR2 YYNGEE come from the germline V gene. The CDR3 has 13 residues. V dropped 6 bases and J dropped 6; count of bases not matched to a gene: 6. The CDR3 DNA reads TGTGCCAGCAACGAAGCGGGACTCAATGAGCAGTTCTTC. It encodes CASNEAGLNEQFF.

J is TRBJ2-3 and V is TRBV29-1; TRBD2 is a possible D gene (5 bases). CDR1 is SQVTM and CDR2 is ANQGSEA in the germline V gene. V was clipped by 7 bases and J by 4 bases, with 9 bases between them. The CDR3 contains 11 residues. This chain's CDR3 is CSASAADTQYF. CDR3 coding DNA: TGCAGCGCCTCAGCGGCAGATACGCAGTATTTT.